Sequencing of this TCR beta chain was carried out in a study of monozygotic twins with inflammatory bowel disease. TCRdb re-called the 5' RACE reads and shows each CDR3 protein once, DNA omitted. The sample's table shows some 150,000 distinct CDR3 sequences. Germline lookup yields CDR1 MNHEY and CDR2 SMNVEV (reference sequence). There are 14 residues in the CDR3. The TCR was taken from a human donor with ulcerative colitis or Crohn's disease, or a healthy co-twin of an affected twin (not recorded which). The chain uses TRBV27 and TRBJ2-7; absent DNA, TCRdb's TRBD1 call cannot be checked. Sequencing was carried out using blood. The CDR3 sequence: CASSQSGGLGEQYF.